Sequencing of this TCR beta chain was carried out in a study of patients and donors after allogeneic stem cell transplantation. From the RT-PCR reads, TCRdb called clonotypes with MiXCR, one entry per CDR3 protein. The repertoire includes more than 850,000 distinct CDR3 sequences, over 15% of them detected once, and 6% sits in the top ten. The CDR3 consists of 15 residues. Trimming shortened V by 3 bases and J by 4 bases, and 14 bases separated the two germline ends. Germline CDR1 and CDR2: SGHRS and YFSETQ. Sequenced input: blood, either unsorted or a sorted T cell fraction (not recorded which). The sequence was collected from a human donor who was either an allogeneic HSCT recipient or a stem cell or donor lymphocyte infusion donor (not recorded which). It is not recorded whose cells these are; they may come from a transplant donor. The chain has TRBV5-1 and TRBJ1-3, with no clear D. CDR3 DNA sequence: TGCGCCAGCAGCTCCGAGACCTTCCAGGGAAACACCATATATTTT. Its protein product is CASSSETFQGNTIYF.